This is a list of T cell receptor beta chains from one sample in a study of blood T cells in healthy people across ages. Each CDR3 protein is one row after TCRdb ran MiXCR on the 5' RACE reads. The repertoire holds roughly 1.6 million distinct CDR3 sequences, around 36% seen once, with over 9% in the top ten. The sequencing sample was made of blood. The source of these receptors is a woman in her 30s in good health. Both conserved end residues are part of each CDR3. A D gene is named only where the DNA matches it firmly. A clone size is listed for some rows: how often the clone was seen (once, few, many), or a class if it is expanded.

clone_size d_call cdr3_length j_call v_call cdr3_aa cdr3_nt
many NA 14 TRBJ1-1 TRBV3-1 CASSPRQVNTEAFF TGTGCCAGCAGCCCCAGACAGGTGAACACTGAAGCTTTCTTT
few NA 13 TRBJ2-2 TRBV12-3/TRBV12-4 CASSKWETGELFF TGCGCCAGCAGCAAATGGGAAACCGGGGAGCTGTTTTTT
once TRBD1 16 TRBJ2-5 TRBV27 CASSRGANRGLETQYF TGTGCCAGCAGTAGAGGGGCGAACAGGGGGCTAGAGACCCAGTACTTC
NA NA 17 TRBJ2-7 TRBV7-9 CASSPSLRQRESYEQYF TGTGCCAGCAGCCCATCTCTTCGGCAGAGAGAGTCCTACGAGCAGTACTTC
few NA 13 TRBJ2-2 TRBV29-1 CSVEISNTGELFF TGCAGCGTTGAGATCAGTAACACCGGGGAGCTGTTTTTT
NA NA 11 TRBJ2-1 TRBV7-9 CAMEAYNEQFF TGTGCCATGGAGGCCTACAATGAGCAGTTCTTC
NA NA 15 TRBJ2-7 TRBV6-6 CASSSGQAGPYEQYF TGTGCCAGCAGTTCCGGACAAGCAGGGCCCTACGAGCAGTACTTC
many NA 15 TRBJ2-7 TRBV6-1 CASSEIGGPQYEQYF TGTGCCAGCAGTGAAATCGGGGGCCCACAATACGAGCAGTACTTC
NA NA 17 TRBJ2-2 TRBV7-2 CASSFPPRTELAGELFF TGTGCCAGCAGCTTCCCTCCTCGGACAGAGCTTGCCGGGGAGCTGTTTTTT
NA NA 16 TRBJ1-5 TRBV10-3 CAISESGDGRNQPQHF TGTGCCATCAGTGAGTCTGGGGACGGGCGGAATCAGCCCCAGCATTTT
NA TRBD2 15 TRBJ2-3 TRBV27 CASSDRLAVPDTQYF TGTGCCAGCAGTGACCGACTAGCAGTTCCAGATACGCAGTATTTT
NA NA 13 TRBJ1-1 TRBV7-9 CASNSQGSTEAFF TGTGCCAGCAACTCACAGGGATCTACTGAAGCTTTCTTT
many TRBD1 14 TRBJ2-1 TRBV29-1 CSVDGGQGSAEQFF TGCAGCGTTGATGGGGGACAGGGTAGTGCTGAGCAGTTCTTC
many NA 12 TRBJ1-1 TRBV27 CASSTVGTEAFF TGTGCCAGCAGTACAGTGGGCACTGAAGCTTTCTTT
NA NA 15 TRBJ2-1 TRBV7-9 CASSPPWSGGDEQFF TGTGCCAGCAGCCCGCCCTGGTCAGGGGGGGATGAGCAGTTCTTC
few TRBD1 15 TRBJ2-3 TRBV10-1 CASSEGTGGIDTQYF TGCGCCAGCAGTGAAGGGACAGGGGGCATCGATACGCAGTATTTT
few NA 15 TRBJ2-7 TRBV9 CASSVGGGPTYEQYF TGTGCCAGCAGCGTAGGTGGCGGGCCCACCTACGAGCAGTACTTC
NA TRBD1 15 TRBJ2-5 TRBV24-1 CATSDPGTGQETQYF TGTGCCACCAGTGACCCCGGGACAGGGCAAGAGACCCAGTACTTC
NA TRBD2 16 TRBJ2-1 TRBV3-1 CASSRGLATLHNEQFF TGTGCCAGCAGCCGGGGACTAGCGACCCTCCACAATGAGCAGTTCTTC
NA TRBD2 14 TRBJ2-3 TRBV6-1 CAAKTSTSTDTQYF TGTGCCGCCAAGACTAGCACTAGCACAGATACGCAGTATTTT
NA NA 14 TRBJ1-1 TRBV7-9 CASSLRDPNTEAFF TGTGCCAGCAGCTTGAGGGACCCCAACACTGAAGCTTTCTTT
NA TRBD2 15 TRBJ2-2 TRBV5-1 CASSRTSPNTGELFF TGCGCCAGCAGCCGGACTAGTCCGAACACCGGGGAGCTGTTTTTT
few TRBD2 16 TRBJ2-5 TRBV28 CASSPLAEGGLETQYF TGTGCCAGCAGTCCCCTAGCGGAGGGCGGTTTAGAGACCCAGTACTTC
few NA 14 TRBJ2-3 TRBV28 CASGRDSHTDTQYF TGTGCCAGCGGGCGGGACAGCCACACAGATACGCAGTATTTT
few NA 15 TRBJ1-1 TRBV4-2 CASSLRGDFVVLAFF TGTGCCAGCAGCCTCCGGGGGGACTTTGTTGTCTTGGCTTTCTTT
NA TRBD1 14 TRBJ1-2 TRBV12-3/TRBV12-4 CASSPLGDRGTSTF TGTGCCAGCAGCCCACTGGGGGACAGGGGGACTTCCACCTTC
NA NA 15 TRBJ1-6 TRBV7-3 CASSLGRGYNSPLHF TGTGCCAGCAGCTTAGGCAGGGGTTATAATTCACCCCTCCACTTT
NA NA 14 TRBJ1-2 TRBV2 CASIQTPELGGYTF TGTGCCAGCATTCAGACGCCGGAACTAGGAGGCTACACCTTC
few NA 14 TRBJ1-2 TRBV5-5 CASSYRDPDYGYTF TGTGCCAGCAGCTACAGGGATCCGGACTATGGCTACACCTTC
NA NA 15 TRBJ2-2 TRBV28 CASSNRDIITGELFF TGTGCCAGCAGTAACCGGGACATTATAACCGGGGAGCTGTTTTTT
few TRBD2 18 TRBJ2-1 TRBV11-2 CASSFDPPGLRSYNEQFF TGTGCCAGCAGCTTTGATCCCCCGGGACTAAGATCCTACAATGAGCAGTTCTTC
NA NA 16 TRBJ1-4 TRBV7-6 CASSLRGGRTNEKLFF TGTGCCAGCAGCCTCCGGGGGGGGAGAACTAATGAAAAACTGTTTTTT
few TRBD1 14 TRBJ1-2 TRBV2 CASSEYGQGVGYTF TGTGCCAGCAGTGAATACGGACAGGGGGTTGGCTACACCTTC
few TRBD1 15 TRBJ2-7 TRBV4-1 CASSSTGGANYEQYF TGCGCCAGCAGCTCGACAGGGGGCGCGAACTACGAGCAGTACTTC
many TRBD2 13 TRBJ2-7 TRBV4-1 CASSQPLAFEQYF TGCGCCAGCAGCCAACCACTAGCGTTCGAGCAGTACTTC
NA NA 14 TRBJ2-5 TRBV10-3 CAISDAANSETQYF TGTGCCATCAGTGACGCCGCCAACTCAGAGACCCAGTACTTC
NA NA 13 TRBJ2-6 TRBV7-9 CAPRVSGANVLTF TGTGCCCCCCGGGTATCTGGGGCCAACGTCCTGACTTTC